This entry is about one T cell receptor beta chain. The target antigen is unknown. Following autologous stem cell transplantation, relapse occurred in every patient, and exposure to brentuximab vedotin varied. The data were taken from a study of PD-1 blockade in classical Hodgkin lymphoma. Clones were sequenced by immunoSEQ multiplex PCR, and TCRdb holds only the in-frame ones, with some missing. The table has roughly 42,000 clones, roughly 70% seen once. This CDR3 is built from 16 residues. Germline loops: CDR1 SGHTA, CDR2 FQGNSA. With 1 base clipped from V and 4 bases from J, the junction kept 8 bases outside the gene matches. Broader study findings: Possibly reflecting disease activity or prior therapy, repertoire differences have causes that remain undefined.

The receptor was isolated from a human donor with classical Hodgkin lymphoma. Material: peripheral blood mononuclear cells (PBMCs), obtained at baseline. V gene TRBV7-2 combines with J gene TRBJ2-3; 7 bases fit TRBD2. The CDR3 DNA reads TGTGCCAGCAGCTTAGAGGGCGGCGGGAGTTCAGATACGCAGTATTTT. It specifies CASSLEGGGSSDTQYF.